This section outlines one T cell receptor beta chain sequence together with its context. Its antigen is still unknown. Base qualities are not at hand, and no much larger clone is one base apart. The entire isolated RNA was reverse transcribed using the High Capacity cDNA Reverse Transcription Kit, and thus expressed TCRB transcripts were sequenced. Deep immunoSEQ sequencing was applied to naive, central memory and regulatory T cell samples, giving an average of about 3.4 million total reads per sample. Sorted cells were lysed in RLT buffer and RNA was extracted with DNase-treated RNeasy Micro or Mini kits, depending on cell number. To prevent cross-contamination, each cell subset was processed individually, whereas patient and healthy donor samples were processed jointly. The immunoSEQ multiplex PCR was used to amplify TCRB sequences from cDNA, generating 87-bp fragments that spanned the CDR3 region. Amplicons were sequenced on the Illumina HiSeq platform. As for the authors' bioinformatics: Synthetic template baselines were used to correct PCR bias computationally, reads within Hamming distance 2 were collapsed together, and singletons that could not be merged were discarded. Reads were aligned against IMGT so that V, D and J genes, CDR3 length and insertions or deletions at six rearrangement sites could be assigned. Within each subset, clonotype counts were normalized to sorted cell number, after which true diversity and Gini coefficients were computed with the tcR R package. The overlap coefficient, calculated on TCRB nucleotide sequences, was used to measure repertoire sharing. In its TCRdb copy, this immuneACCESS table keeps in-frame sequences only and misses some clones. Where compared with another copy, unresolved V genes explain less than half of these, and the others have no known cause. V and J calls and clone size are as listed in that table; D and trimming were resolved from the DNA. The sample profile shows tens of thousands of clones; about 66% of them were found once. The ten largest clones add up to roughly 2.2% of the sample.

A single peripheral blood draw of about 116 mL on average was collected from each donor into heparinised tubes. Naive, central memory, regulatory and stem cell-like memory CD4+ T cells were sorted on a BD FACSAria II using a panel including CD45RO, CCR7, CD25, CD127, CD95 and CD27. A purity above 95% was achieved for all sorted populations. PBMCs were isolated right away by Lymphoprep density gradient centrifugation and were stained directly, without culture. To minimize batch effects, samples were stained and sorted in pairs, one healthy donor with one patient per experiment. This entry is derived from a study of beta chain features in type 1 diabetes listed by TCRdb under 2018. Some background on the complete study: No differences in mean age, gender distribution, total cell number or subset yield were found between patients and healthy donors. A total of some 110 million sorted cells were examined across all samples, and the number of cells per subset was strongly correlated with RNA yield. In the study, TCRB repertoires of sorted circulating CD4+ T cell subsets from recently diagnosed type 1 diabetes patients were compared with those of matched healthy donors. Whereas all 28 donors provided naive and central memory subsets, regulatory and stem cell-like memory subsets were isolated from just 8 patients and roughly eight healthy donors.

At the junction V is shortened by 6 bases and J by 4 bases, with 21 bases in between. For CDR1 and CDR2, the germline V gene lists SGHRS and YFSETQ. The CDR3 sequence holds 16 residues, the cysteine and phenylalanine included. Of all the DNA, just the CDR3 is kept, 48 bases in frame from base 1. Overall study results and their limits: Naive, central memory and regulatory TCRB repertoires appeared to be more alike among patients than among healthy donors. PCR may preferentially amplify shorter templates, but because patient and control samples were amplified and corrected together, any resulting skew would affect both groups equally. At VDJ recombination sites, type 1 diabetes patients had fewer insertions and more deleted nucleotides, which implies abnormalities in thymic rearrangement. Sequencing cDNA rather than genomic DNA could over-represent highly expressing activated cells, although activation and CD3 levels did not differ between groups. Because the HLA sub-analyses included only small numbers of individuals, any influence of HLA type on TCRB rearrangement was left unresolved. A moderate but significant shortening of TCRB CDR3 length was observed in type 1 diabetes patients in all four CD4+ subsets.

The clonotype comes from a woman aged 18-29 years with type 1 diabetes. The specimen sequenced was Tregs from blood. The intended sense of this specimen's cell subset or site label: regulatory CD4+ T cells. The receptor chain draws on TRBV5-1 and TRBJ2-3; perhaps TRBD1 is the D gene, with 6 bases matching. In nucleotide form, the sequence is TGCGCCAGCAAATCCCGAGGGGGTAGATTGGCAGATACGCAGTATTTT. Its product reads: CASKSRGGRLADTQYF.